These T cell receptor beta chains were read from a single sample in a study of cytomegalovirus exposure and HLA in healthy donors. Method: immunoSEQ multiplex PCR; TCRdb's copy keeps in-frame clones and lacks some. The table records approximately 100,000 clones, around 83% of them present only once. Sequenced: PBMCs. The receptors shown here come from a man between 25 and 39 years old in good health and CMV-seronegative. Both conserved end residues are part of each CDR3.

V: TRBV28; J: TRBJ2-2; CDR3: CASSWSGNTGELFF
V: TRBV11-2; J: TRBJ1-2; CDR3: CASSLTPGQHYGYTF
V: TRBV7-2; J: TRBJ1-5; CDR3: CASSLGTMRNQPQHF
V: TRBV5-5; J: TRBJ1-2; CDR3: CASSLADRGGYTF
V: TRBV18; J: TRBJ1-1; CDR3: CASSLGQYTEAFF
V: TRBV6-6; J: TRBJ1-5; CDR3: CASRRGQERNQPQHF
V: TRBV2; J: TRBJ1-2; CDR3: CASRKDRGQIYGYTF
V: TRBV7-9; J: TRBJ1-2; CDR3: CASSFNQGVRDGYTF
V: TRBV11-2; J: TRBJ2-5; CDR3: CASSLGGTEKETQYF
V: TRBV5-4; J: TRBJ2-5; CDR3: CASSLALQETQYF
V: TRBV7-2; J: TRBJ2-5; CDR3: CASSLDTGLQETQYF
V: TRBV6-1; J: TRBJ2-5; CDR3: CASSAVTGASGQETQYF
V: TRBV5-4; J: TRBJ1-1; CDR3: CASSSGGGWDTEAFF
V: TRBV7-2; J: TRBJ2-6; CDR3: CASSFGPRGSGANVLTF
V: TRBV5-6; J: TRBJ1-2; CDR3: CASSLEGQRANYGYTF
V: TRBV27; J: TRBJ2-5; CDR3: CASSLSRGQETQYF
V: TRBV27; J: TRBJ1-2; CDR3: CASSFLTGGGDYGYTF
V: TRBV7-2; J: TRBJ2-1; CDR3: CASSLAPSGGYNEQFF
V: TRBV19; J: TRBJ2-5; CDR3: CASSPPEGPQETQYF
V: TRBV21-1; J: TRBJ2-7; CDR3: CASSRASGARVGYEQYF
V: TRBV2; J: TRBJ2-3; CDR3: CASSGTGLNTDTQYF
V: TRBV28; J: TRBJ2-7; CDR3: CASSLSSTYEQYF
V: TRBV25-1; J: TRBJ2-2; CDR3: CASSEAGLASNTGELFF
V: TRBV7-2; J: TRBJ1-5; CDR3: CASSLRGRQPQHF
V: TRBV18; J: TRBJ1-5; CDR3: CASSPGRNQPQHF
V: TRBV25-1; J: TRBJ2-7; CDR3: CASSQPTGNAFGYEQYF
V: TRBV4-1; J: TRBJ2-3; CDR3: CASSQALQLAIRADTQYF
V: TRBV4-2; J: TRBJ1-1; CDR3: CASRPGQRPTEAFF